This T cell receptor beta chain was identified in a study of blood T cells in healthy people across ages. The study's findings and limits: Age showed a roughly linear inverse relationship with TCR beta diversity per million T cells. Researchers judged that diversity estimates from one million T cells fell short of true values.

Germline V gives CDR1 SGHTA, CDR2 FQGNSA. V lost 6 bases and J lost 0, with 13 bases in between. The CDR3 is 15 residues long. Using a J-beta primer mix together with a sample-barcoded 5' primer, a second PCR was run for about 7 to 12 cycles. TCRdb independently ran MiXCR on the 5' RACE reads; one entry per CDR3 protein. The table lists 1,500,000 or so distinct CDR3 sequences, approximately 43% of them singletons. In this sample, this clonotype turned up a few times. Its target is unknown. Donors each provided about 10 milliliters of peripheral blood. The sample was blood. This sequence joins TRBV7-2 and TRBJ2-3, with D tentatively TRBD2 (6 bases). This TCR was recovered from a young woman in good health. The DNA for the CDR3 is TGTGCCAGCAGATCACCGGGGACTAGCACAGATACGCAGTATTTT. The encoded protein is CASRSPGTSTDTQYF.